This T cell receptor beta chain was sequenced for a study of CD8 T cells in Susac syndrome. CD8+ and CD4+ T cells taken from blood had their TCR beta sequenced. The multiple sclerosis controls were treatment-naive patients affected by stable or active relapsing-remitting disease. Purification of the CD8+ and CD4+ T cells relied on negative isolation, and TEMRA cells underwent FACS enrichment. Germline V gene sequence: CDR1 SGHDT, CDR2 YYEEEE. J lost 0 bases, V lost 1 base, and 2 bases had no gene match. The CDR3 spans 15 residues. Roughly 0.45 to 1 ug RNA was reverse transcribed with random hexamers. TCR beta CDR3 was amplified by immunoSEQ multiplex PCR. This amplification extended across 54 Vbeta and 13 Jbeta segments. A single record per CDR3 protein comes from TCRdb applying MiXCR to the immunoSEQ multiplex PCR reads. The sample has approximately 110,000 distinct CDR3 sequences, over 85% seen once.

The clonotype comes from a human donor with multiple sclerosis. The sequenced material came from CD8+ T cells from PBMCs. V and J are TRBV5-6 and TRBJ2-7; 9 nucleotides match TRBD2. The CDR3 DNA is TGTGCCAGCAGCTTGTATAGCGGGGGCTCCTACGAGCAGTACTTC. Translating gives CASSLYSGGSYEQYF. Full variable domain (outside the CDR3, taken from reference TRBV5-6 and TRBJ2-7): DAGVTQSPTHLIKTRGQQVTLRCSPKSGHDTVSWYQQALGQGPQFIFQYYEEEERQRGNFPDRFSGHQFPNYSSELNVNALLLGDSALYLCASSLYSGGSYEQYFGPGTRLTVT.